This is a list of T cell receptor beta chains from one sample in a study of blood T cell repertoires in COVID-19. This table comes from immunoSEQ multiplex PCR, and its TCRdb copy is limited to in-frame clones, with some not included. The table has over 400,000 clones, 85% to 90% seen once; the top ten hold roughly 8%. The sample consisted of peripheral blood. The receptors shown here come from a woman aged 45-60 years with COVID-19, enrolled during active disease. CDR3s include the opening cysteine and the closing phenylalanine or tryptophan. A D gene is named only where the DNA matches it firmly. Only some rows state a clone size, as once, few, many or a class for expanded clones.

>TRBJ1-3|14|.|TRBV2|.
CASSRQAPGNTIYF
TGTGCCAGCAGTCGACAGGCGCCCGGAAACACCATATATTTT
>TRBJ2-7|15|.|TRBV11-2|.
CASSLGAQGIYEQYF
TGTGCCAGCAGCTTAGGGGCGCAGGGGATCTACGAGCAGTACTTC
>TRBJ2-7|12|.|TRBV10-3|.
CASGVQSYEQYF
TGTGCCTCCGGGGTTCAGTCCTACGAGCAGTACTTC
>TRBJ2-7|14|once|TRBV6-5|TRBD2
CASTRPGGSREQYF
TGTGCCAGCACCCGACCGGGGGGAAGCAGAGAGCAGTACTTC
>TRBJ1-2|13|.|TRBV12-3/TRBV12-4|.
CASTETGFYGYTF
TGTGCCAGCACCGAGACAGGCTTCTATGGCTACACCTTC
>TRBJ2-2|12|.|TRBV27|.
CASSLTNGELFF
TGTGCCAGCAGTTTGACAAACGGGGAGCTGTTTTTT
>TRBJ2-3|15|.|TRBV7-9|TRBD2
CASSLGPSGADTQYF
TGTGCCAGCAGCTTAGGGCCTAGCGGGGCAGATACGCAGTATTTT
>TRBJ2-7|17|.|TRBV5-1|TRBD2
CASSTGASGGLPMGQYF
TGCGCCAGCAGCACAGGGGCTAGCGGGGGCCTCCCGATGGGGCAGTACTTC
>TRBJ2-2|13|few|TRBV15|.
CATSRDITGELFF
TGTGCCACCAGCAGAGATATCACCGGGGAGCTGTTTTTT
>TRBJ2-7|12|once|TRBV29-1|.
CSVGRGMGEQYF
TGCAGCGTTGGTAGAGGGATGGGGGAGCAGTACTTC
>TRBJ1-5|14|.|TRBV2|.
CASSEAGPVEPQHF
TGTGCCAGCAGTGAGGCGGGCCCGGTCGAGCCCCAGCATTTT
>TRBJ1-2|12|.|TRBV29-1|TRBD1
CSVRTGVNGYTF
TGCAGCGTCCGGACAGGGGTCAATGGCTACACCTTC
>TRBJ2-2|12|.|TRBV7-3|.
CASSSQGGELFF
TGTGCCAGCAGCTCACAGGGAGGGGAGCTGTTTTTT
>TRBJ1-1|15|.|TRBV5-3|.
CARSPARGGCTEAFF
TGTGCCAGAAGCCCCGCACGGGGGGGATGCACTGAAGCTTTCTTT
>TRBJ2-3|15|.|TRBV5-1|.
CASSSQVGSTDTQYF
TGCGCCAGCAGCTCGCAGGTTGGGAGCACAGATACGCAGTATTTT
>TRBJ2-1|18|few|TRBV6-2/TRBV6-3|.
CASSFEAGGLKYVLEQFF
TGTGCCAGCAGTTTCGAAGCTGGCGGGTTGAAGTACGTTCTTGAGCAGTTCTTC
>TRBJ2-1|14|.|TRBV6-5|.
CASRGGQPYNEQFF
TGTGCCAGCAGGGGGGGACAGCCATACAATGAGCAGTTCTTC
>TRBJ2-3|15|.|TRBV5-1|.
CASSWGVLYTDTQYF
TGCGCCAGCAGCTGGGGGGTTCTGTACACAGATACGCAGTATTTT
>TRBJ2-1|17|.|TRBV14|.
CASSQDLYAGARDEQFF
TGTGCCAGCAGCCAAGATCTCTACGCGGGGGCCAGGGATGAGCAGTTCTTC
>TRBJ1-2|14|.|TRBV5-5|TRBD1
CASSLGGGDYGYTF
TGTGCCAGCAGCCTCGGAGGGGGCGACTATGGCTACACCTTC
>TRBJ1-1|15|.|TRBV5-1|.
CASSLELAGPTEAFF
TGCGCCAGCAGCTTGGAACTCGCGGGCCCAACTGAAGCTTTCTTT
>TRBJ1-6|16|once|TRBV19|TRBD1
CASSTGTGEMVVPLHF
TGTGCCAGTAGTACGGGGACAGGGGAAATGGTGGTACCCCTCCACTTT
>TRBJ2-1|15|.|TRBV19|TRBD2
CASSPAGISYNEQFF
TGTGCCAGTAGCCCAGCGGGGATCTCCTACAATGAGCAGTTCTTC
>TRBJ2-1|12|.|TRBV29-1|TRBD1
CSVGQGHNEQFF
TGCAGCGTTGGACAGGGCCACAATGAGCAGTTCTTC
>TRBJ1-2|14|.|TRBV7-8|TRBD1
CASSFKITGGGYTF
TGTGCCAGCAGCTTTAAGATAACAGGGGGAGGCTACACCTTC
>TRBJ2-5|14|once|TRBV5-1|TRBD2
CASSFGGAGETQYF
TGCGCCAGCAGCTTCGGGGGGGCCGGGGAGACCCAGTACTTC
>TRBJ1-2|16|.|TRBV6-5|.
CASSYYSGDPSYGYTF
TGTGCCAGCAGTTACTACTCGGGGGACCCTAGCTATGGCTACACCTTC
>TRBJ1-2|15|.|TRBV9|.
CASSGLAGVNYGYTF
TGTGCCAGCAGCGGCCTGGCAGGGGTTAACTATGGCTACACCTTC
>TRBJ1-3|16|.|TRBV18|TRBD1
CASSPGTGVSGNTIYF
TGTGCCAGCTCACCAGGGACAGGGGTATCTGGAAACACCATATATTTT
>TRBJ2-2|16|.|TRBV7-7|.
CASSAGGQGSTGELFF
TGTGCCAGCAGTGCCGGCGGGCAGGGGAGCACCGGGGAGCTGTTTTTT
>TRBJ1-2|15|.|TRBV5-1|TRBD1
CASSSEGTGHGGYTF
TGCGCCAGCAGCTCAGAGGGGACAGGGCACGGAGGCTACACCTTC
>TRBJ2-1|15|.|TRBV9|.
CASSSRGSSYNEQFF
TGTGCCAGCAGCTCTCGAGGGAGCTCCTACAATGAGCAGTTCTTC
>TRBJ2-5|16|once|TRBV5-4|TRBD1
CASSLGGQGTQETQYF
TGTGCCAGCAGCTTGGGGGGACAGGGAACGCAGGAGACCCAGTACTTC
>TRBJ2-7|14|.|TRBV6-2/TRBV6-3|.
CASSPGLERDEQYF
TGTGCCAGCAGTCCCGGGCTTGAGCGGGACGAGCAGTACTTC
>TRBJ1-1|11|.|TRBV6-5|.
CASSSQGKAFF
TGTGCCAGCAGTTCCCAGGGAAAAGCTTTCTTT
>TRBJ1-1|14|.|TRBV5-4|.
CASSLGDTAGEAFF
TGTGCCAGCAGCCTAGGGGACACGGCGGGTGAAGCTTTCTTT
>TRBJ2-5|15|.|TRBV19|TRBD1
CASAKGTGDQETQYF
TGTGCCAGTGCTAAAGGGACAGGGGACCAAGAGACCCAGTACTTC
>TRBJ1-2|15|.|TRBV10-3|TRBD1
CAISERQGEAYGYTF
TGTGCCATCAGTGAGCGACAGGGAGAGGCGTATGGCTACACCTTC
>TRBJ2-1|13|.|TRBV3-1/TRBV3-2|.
CASSQDIGGEQFF
TGTGCCAGCAGCCAAGATATAGGGGGTGAGCAGTTCTTC
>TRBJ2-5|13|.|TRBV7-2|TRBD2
CASSGGLQETQYF
TGTGCCAGCAGCGGGGGACTACAAGAGACCCAGTACTTC
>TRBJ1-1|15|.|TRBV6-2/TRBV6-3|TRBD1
CASSYPWTGNTEAFF
TGTGCCAGCAGTTACCCTTGGACAGGGAACACTGAAGCTTTCTTT
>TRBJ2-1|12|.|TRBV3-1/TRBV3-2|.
CASSPGADEQFF
TGTGCCAGCAGCCCAGGGGCAGATGAGCAGTTCTTC
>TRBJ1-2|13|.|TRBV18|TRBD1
CASSPQGAYGYTF
TGTGCCAGCTCACCTCAGGGGGCCTATGGCTACACCTTC
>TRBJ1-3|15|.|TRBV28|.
CASNSEGASGNTIYF
TGTGCCAGCAATTCGGAGGGAGCCTCTGGAAACACCATATATTTT
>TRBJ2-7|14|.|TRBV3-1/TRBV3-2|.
CASSSRQSLYEQYF
TGTGCCAGCAGCTCCCGACAGTCCTTATACGAGCAGTACTTC